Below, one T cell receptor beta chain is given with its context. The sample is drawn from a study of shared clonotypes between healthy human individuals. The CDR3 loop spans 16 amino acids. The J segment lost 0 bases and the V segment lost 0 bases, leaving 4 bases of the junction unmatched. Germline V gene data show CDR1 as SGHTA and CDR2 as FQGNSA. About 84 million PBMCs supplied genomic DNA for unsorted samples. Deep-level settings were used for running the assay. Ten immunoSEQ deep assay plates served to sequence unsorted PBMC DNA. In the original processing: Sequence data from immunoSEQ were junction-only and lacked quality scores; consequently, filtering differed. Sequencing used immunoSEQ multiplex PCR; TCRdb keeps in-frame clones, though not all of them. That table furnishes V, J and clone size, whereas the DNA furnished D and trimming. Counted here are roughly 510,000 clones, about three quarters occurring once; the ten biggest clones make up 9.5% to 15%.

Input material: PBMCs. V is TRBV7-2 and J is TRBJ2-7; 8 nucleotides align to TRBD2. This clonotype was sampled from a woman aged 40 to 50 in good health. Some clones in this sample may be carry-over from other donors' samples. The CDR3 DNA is TGTGCCAGCAGCTTAGCTAGCGGGAAGAGCTCCTACGAGCAGTACTTC. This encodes CASSLASGKSSYEQYF.